These 7 T cell receptor beta chains came from one sample sequenced in a study of blood T cells in healthy people across ages. A second PCR, run for about 7 to 11 cycles, used a sample-barcoded 5' primer plus a J-beta primer mix. Each CDR3 protein gets one entry after TCRdb re-called the 5' RACE reads with MiXCR. The sample includes fewer than 900,000 distinct CDR3 sequences, 45% to 50% of them seen just once. The sequenced material came from blood. The receptors originated from an older woman in good health.

Points on this clonotype: The junction departs from germline at one end; a sequencing error may be responsible. The CDR3 bases are TGTGCTAGCAGCTACTGGACAGGCCTCGGGTCACCCCCCCACTTT. Translating gives CASSYWTGLGSPPHF. The chain combines TRBV5-6 with TRBJ1-6, with 7 bases lining up with TRBD1. The CDR3 sequence is 15 residues long. Germline CDR1 reads SGHDT; CDR2 reads YYEEEE.

This clonotype has a handful of counts. The rearrangement joins TRBV6-5 to TRBJ2-7, with a tentative D call TRBD1 (6 bases). V was pared by 0 bases and J by 3 bases, with 12 bases between. CDR1 is MNHEY, CDR2 SVGAGI, per germline. The length of the CDR3 is 15 residues. Written as DNA, the CDR3 is TGTGCCAGCAGTTACTCCCCGACCAGGGGCTACGAGCAGTACTTC. Protein: CASSYSPTRGYEQYF.

This chain links TRBV20-1 with TRBJ2-1, with D possibly being TRBD1 (5 bases). The CDR3 length is 14 residues. Germline-derived CDR1 and CDR2 are DFQATT and SNEGSKA (reference sequence). V was clipped by 2 bases and J by 7 bases, with 15 bases between them. The CDR3 loop is CSARRLGAQNEQFF. The CDR3 DNA reads TGCAGTGCTAGACGGCTAGGGGCCCAGAATGAGCAGTTCTTC.

This clonotype showed up many times. The CDR3: CASSSNLRVWAGETQYF. The CDR3, as DNA: TGTGCCAGCAGTTCCAATTTGCGGGTCTGGGCAGGAGAGACCCAGTACTTC. The chain joins TRBV12-3 or TRBV12-4 to TRBJ2-5; D is perhaps TRBD2 (5 bases). Trimming removed 4 bases from V and 4 bases from J, with 22 bases in between. CDR3 length: 17 residues.

A word on this clonotype: At one end, the junction sequence differs from germline, possibly due to a read error. The V gene is TRBV7-2, the J gene TRBJ2-1, with 10 bases that match TRBD2. The CDR3 sequence is 15 residues long. Per the germline V gene, CDR1 is SGHTA and CDR2 is FQGNSA. The CDR3 DNA follows: TGTGCCGGCAGCTTAGCGGGAGGACCTTACAATGAGCAGTTCTTC. Translated: CAGSLAGGPYNEQFF.

A few counts support this clonotype. The chain has TRBV28 and TRBJ1-2; D unclear. The ends were cut back, 8 bases at V and 4 bases at J, with 11 bases in the middle. The CDR3 length is 12 residues. The germline gives CDR1 MDHEN, CDR2 SYDVKM. This CDR3 reads CASLQSAYGYTF. The DNA for the CDR3 is TGTGCCAGCCTACAGAGCGCCTATGGCTACACCTTC.

This rearrangement joins TRBV6-1 to TRBJ1-2, with a tentative D call TRBD1 (5 bases). Trimming took 7 bases from V and 8 from J, leaving 14 bases between them. Germline V lookup: CDR1 MNHNS, CDR2 SASEGT. This CDR3 is built from 12 residues. CDR3 DNA sequence: TGTGCCAGCACCCAGGGATTCGTAGGCTACACCTTC. As protein: CASTQGFVGYTF.